This T cell receptor (beta chain) was captured in a study of blood T cell repertoires in COVID-19. Across the whole study: Acute-phase and convalescent COVID-19 samples originated in the United States, Italy and Spain. T cells, B-cell-depleted T cells, or PBMCs supplied cDNA or gDNA.

Authors' data handling: The assay estimated nucleated cells by amplifying reference gene primers. Assay: immunoSEQ multiplex PCR; the TCRdb copy retains only in-frame clones and omits some. V and J calls and clone size follow that table, whereas D and trimming were derived from the DNA. The sample lists roughly 140,000 clones, 65% to 90% occurring once. The CDR3 is 13 residues long. J gave up 6 bases and V 4 bases, and 9 bases lay outside the gene matches. In germline, CDR1 is SQVTM, CDR2 ANQGSEA. This TCR came from a man aged 45 to 65 with acute or convalescent COVID-19. Sequenced: peripheral blood. V usage is TRBV29-1 and J usage is TRBJ2-7, with 7 bases fitting TRBD2. CDR3 DNA: TGCAGCGTTGCTGGGCGGGAGAGGGGCGAGCAGTACTTC. This sequence encodes CSVAGRERGEQYF.